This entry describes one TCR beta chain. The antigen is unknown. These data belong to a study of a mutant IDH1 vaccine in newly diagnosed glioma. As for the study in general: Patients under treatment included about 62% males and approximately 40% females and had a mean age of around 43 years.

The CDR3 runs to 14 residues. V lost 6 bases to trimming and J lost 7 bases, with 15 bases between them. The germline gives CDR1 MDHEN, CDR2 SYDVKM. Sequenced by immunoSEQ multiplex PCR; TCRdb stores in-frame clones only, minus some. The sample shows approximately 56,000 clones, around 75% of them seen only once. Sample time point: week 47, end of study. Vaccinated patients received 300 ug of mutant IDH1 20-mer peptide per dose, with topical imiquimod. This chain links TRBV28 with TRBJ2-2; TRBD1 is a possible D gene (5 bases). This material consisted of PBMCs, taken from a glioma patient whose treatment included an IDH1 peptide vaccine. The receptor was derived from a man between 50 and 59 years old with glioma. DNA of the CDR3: TGTGCCAGCAGACCCCTCGGACATGTCGGGGAGCTGTTTTTT. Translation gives CASRPLGHVGELFF.